This T cell receptor (beta chain) was obtained from a study of T cell repertoires in cytomegalovirus infection. General study results and limits: Accumulated public TCR beta family frequency recognized individuals carrying CMV together with the relevant HLA.

For this clonotype: Antigen unknown.

The CDR3 spans 14 residues. V gave up 2 bases and J gave up 5 bases, with 13 bases separating them. TCRdb recomputed calls from the reads with MiXCR, one row per CDR3 protein. The sample holds around 430,000 distinct CDR3 sequences, about 42% seen once. The TCR comes from a human donor in good health (CMV status not recorded). Some clones in this sample may be carry-over from other donors' samples. The chain uses TRBV12-3 or TRBV12-4 and TRBJ2-7; D perhaps matches TRBD2 (6 bases). Here the sequenced sample was cultured PBMCs, taken from culture after CMV antigen stimulation. The chain's CDR3 is CASSLFRGFDEQYF. In DNA, the CDR3 is TGTGCCAGCAGTTTATTCCGGGGGTTCGACGAGCAGTACTTC.